Listed below are T cell receptor beta chains from one sample, sequenced in a study of blood T cells in healthy people across ages. Each CDR3 protein gets one entry after TCRdb re-called the 5' RACE reads with MiXCR. In the table there are about 970,000 distinct CDR3 sequences, roughly 51% of which are singletons. The sample comprised blood. The receptors originated from a woman aged 60-75 years in good health. Each CDR3 is given with its conserved first and last residue. Fields, in order: clone size, J gene, D gene, V gene, CDR3 protein, CDR3 DNA. The D gene is left open where the match is weak. Clone sizes are given selectively: once, few, many, or a class where the clone is expanded.

>few|TRBJ2-3|TRBD2|TRBV7-2
CASSELAGVVTQYF
TGTGCCAGCAGCGAGCTAGCGGGAGTGGTTACGCAGTATTTT
>.|TRBJ2-3|TRBD1|TRBV6-1
CASGDRIYTDTQYF
TGTGCCAGCGGGGACAGGATTTACACAGATACGCAGTATTTT
>few|TRBJ1-2|.|TRBV4-2
CASSPRSDTHGYTF
TGTGCCAGCAGCCCGAGATCCGACACCCATGGCTACACCTTC
>.|TRBJ1-6|.|TRBV20-1
CSASPERQVGSYNSPLHF
TGCAGTGCTAGTCCGGAGCGCCAAGTGGGCTCCTATAATTCACCCCTCCACTTT
>.|TRBJ2-3|TRBD2|TRBV5-1
CASSPLTSGSSDTRYF
TGCGCCAGCAGCCCCCTAACTAGCGGGAGTTCAGATACGCGGTATTTT
>few|TRBJ2-7|TRBD1|TRBV12-3/TRBV12-4
CASSYDRGYEQYF
TGTGCCAGCAGTTACGACAGGGGATACGAGCAGTACTTC
>few|TRBJ2-1|TRBD1|TRBV6-5
CASRPRGTANYNEQFF
TGTGCCAGCAGGCCCAGGGGGACAGCAAACTACAATGAGCAGTTCTTC
>once|TRBJ2-3|TRBD2|TRBV27
CASSFRTSGIYTQYF
TGTGCCAGCAGTTTTCGGACTAGTGGGATTTATACGCAGTATTTT
>.|TRBJ2-5|.|TRBV20-1
CSAIGLTWSNQYF
TGCAGTGCAATAGGTCTTACATGGAGTAATCAGTACTTC
>.|TRBJ2-5|.|TRBV4-1
CASSQETDGPQVTQYF
TGCGCCAGCAGCCAAGAGACCGACGGTCCCCAAGTGACCCAGTACTTC
>.|TRBJ2-7|.|TRBV25-1
CASSDLSQDSEQYF
TGTGCCAGCAGTGACCTATCCCAGGACTCCGAGCAGTACTTC
>once|TRBJ2-3|.|TRBV4-2
CASSQELPADTQYF
TGTGCCAGCAGCCAAGAACTACCCGCAGATACGCAGTATTTT
>.|TRBJ2-7|TRBD2|TRBV27
CASSLSILADYEQYF
TGTGCCAGCAGTTTATCTATACTAGCGGATTACGAGCAGTACTTC
>.|TRBJ2-3|.|TRBV28
CASSLLWDTQYF
TGTGCCAGCAGTTTACTGTGGGATACGCAGTATTTT
>once|TRBJ2-7|.|TRBV20-1
CSAQTGNYEQYF
TGCAGTGCACAAACAGGAAACTACGAGCAGTACTTC
>.|TRBJ2-3|.|TRBV6-5
CASSYTTIDLTSGTDTQYF
TGTGCCAGCAGTTACACCACGATTGACCTAACAAGCGGCACAGATACGCAGTATTTT
>.|TRBJ2-5|TRBD2|TRBV12-3/TRBV12-4
CASSSAGRGLGNEQYF
TGTGCCAGCAGTTCCGCGGGCCGGGGACTAGGAAATGAGCAGTACTTC
>.|TRBJ2-3|TRBD2|TRBV7-2
CASSSWETGGVDTQYF
TGTGCCAGCAGCTCCTGGGAGACTGGGGGGGTGGATACGCAGTATTTT
>few|TRBJ2-7|.|TRBV29-1
CSVLGDTNGPYEQYF
TGCAGCGTTCTGGGGGACACCAACGGCCCCTACGAGCAGTACTTC
>.|TRBJ2-5|TRBD1|TRBV5-1
CASRFRDSIETQYF
TGCGCCAGCCGATTCCGGGACAGTATAGAGACCCAGTACTTC
>few|TRBJ2-2|.|TRBV20-1
CSAPDRGQTGELFF
TGCAGTGCACCGGACCGGGGACAAACCGGGGAGCTGTTTTTT
>.|TRBJ2-7|.|TRBV15
CATSRDELQGYEQYF
TGTGCCACCAGCAGAGATGAACTACAGGGATACGAGCAGTACTTC
>.|TRBJ1-6|.|TRBV20-1
CSAIVGFEGNSPLHF
TGCAGTGCGATCGTTGGGTTCGAGGGGAATTCACCCCTCCACTTT
>.|TRBJ2-1|.|TRBV28
CASSPPGRALDEQFF
TGTGCCAGCAGTCCCCCTGGGAGAGCACTCGATGAGCAGTTCTTC
>.|TRBJ1-5|.|TRBV3-1
CACMNQPQHF
TGTGCCTGCATGAATCAGCCCCAGCATTTT
>few|TRBJ2-4|TRBD1|TRBV10-2
CASSLTPGTGEKNIQYF
TGCGCCAGCAGCTTAACCCCCGGGACAGGAGAAAAAAACATTCAGTACTTC
>few|TRBJ2-1|TRBD2|TRBV2
CASSEWLAGNDEQFF
TGTGCCAGCAGTGAATGGCTAGCGGGAAATGATGAGCAGTTCTTC
>.|TRBJ2-1|TRBD2|TRBV11-2
CASAPGTSGLNEQFF
TGTGCCAGCGCCCCCGGGACTAGCGGCCTCAATGAGCAGTTCTTC
>.|TRBJ2-1|.|TRBV12-3/TRBV12-4
CASSSTYEQFF
TGTGCCAGCAGCTCGACCTATGAGCAGTTCTTC
>.|TRBJ1-5|.|TRBV29-1
CSVAHGVQGDQPQHF
TGCAGCGTGGCCCACGGCGTTCAGGGCGATCAGCCCCAGCATTTT
>.|TRBJ2-5|TRBD2|TRBV5-6
CASSLRLAGGGETQYF
TGTGCCAGCAGCTTGCGGCTAGCGGGAGGTGGAGAGACCCAGTACTTC
>.|TRBJ2-7|TRBD1|TRBV27
CASRPYRGETYEQYF
TGTGCCAGCAGACCCTACAGGGGGGAAACCTACGAGCAGTACTTC
>.|TRBJ2-7|TRBD2|TRBV5-1
CASSLENTSGSASEQYF
TGCGCCAGCAGCTTGGAGAATACAAGCGGGAGTGCTAGCGAGCAGTACTTC
>.|TRBJ2-1|TRBD2|TRBV15
CATSSGIAGGIDEQFF
TGTGCCACCAGTTCCGGGATAGCGGGAGGGATTGATGAGCAGTTCTTC
>few|TRBJ2-3|.|TRBV6-6
CASRRLEVDTQYF
TGTGCCAGCAGAAGGCTAGAGGTGGATACGCAGTATTTT
>.|TRBJ2-3|TRBD2|TRBV24-1
CATSRTSDRTDTQYF
TGTGCCACCTCAAGGACTAGCGACCGCACAGATACGCAGTATTTT
>.|TRBJ1-1|.|TRBV2
CASSEAVQWTEAFF
TGTGCCAGCAGTGAAGCGGTCCAGTGGACTGAAGCTTTCTTT
>few|TRBJ2-7|TRBD2|TRBV25-1
CASRMGGWDEQYF
TGTGCCAGCAGGATGGGAGGGTGGGACGAGCAGTACTTC
>.|TRBJ2-7|TRBD2|TRBV30
CAWDLAGGRNEQYF
TGTGCCTGGGATCTAGCGGGAGGGAGGAACGAGCAGTACTTC
>.|TRBJ1-6|.|TRBV4-1
CASSLRDTSPNSPLHF
TGCGCCAGCAGCCTCCGGGACACCAGTCCGAATTCACCCCTCCACTTT
>.|TRBJ2-3|TRBD2|TRBV11-2
CASSLSKVLAGPFTDTQYF
TGTGCCAGCAGCTTAAGTAAAGTACTAGCGGGCCCGTTCACAGATACGCAGTATTTT
>.|TRBJ2-7|.|TRBV7-9
CASSFTAYEQYF
TGTGCCAGCAGCTTTACCGCATACGAGCAGTACTTC
>.|TRBJ2-1|.|TRBV7-9
CASSQPGLNNEQFF
TGTGCCAGCAGCCAACCGGGTCTAAACAATGAGCAGTTCTTC
>once|TRBJ2-3|TRBD1|TRBV29-1
CSVEDRGTGVSTDTQYF
TGCAGCGTTGAAGATCGGGGGACAGGGGTTAGCACAGATACGCAGTATTTT
>.|TRBJ2-7|TRBD2|TRBV10-2
CASSEGPSGSCEQYF
TGCGCCAGCAGTGAGGGGCCTAGCGGGAGCTGCGAGCAGTACTTC
>.|TRBJ1-2|.|TRBV7-2
CASSLEPALNYGYTF
TGTGCCAGCAGCTTAGAGCCAGCACTTAACTATGGCTACACCTTC
>.|TRBJ1-1|TRBD1|TRBV20-1
CSAFKTGDTEAFF
TGCAGTGCTTTCAAGACAGGGGACACTGAAGCTTTCTTT
>once|TRBJ2-6|.|TRBV12-3/TRBV12-4
CATSFGSGANVLTF
TGTGCCACCTCGTTCGGCTCTGGGGCCAACGTCCTGACTTTC
>few|TRBJ2-5|TRBD1|TRBV6-1
CASSGYRGLGETQYF
TGTGCCAGCAGTGGCTACAGGGGGCTGGGAGAGACCCAGTACTTC
>.|TRBJ1-1|.|TRBV7-2
CASSPSRGTMRTEAFF
TGTGCCAGCAGCCCCAGTCGGGGCACTATGAGGACTGAAGCTTTCTTT